This is a list of T cell receptor beta chains from one sample in a study of T-cell memory formation after mild COVID-19. From the 5' RACE reads, TCRdb called clonotypes with MiXCR, one entry per CDR3 protein. The profile shows 500,000 to 550,000 distinct CDR3 sequences, around 20% of them singletons. Sequencing was done on a sample of PBMCs or a T cell subset sorted from them (not recorded which). The receptors here all came from an adult woman who had mild COVID-19 (a few samples of this study predate the infection). Cell type and time point are not known. Both conserved end residues are part of each CDR3.

v_call	cdr3_aa
TRBV10-3	CAINGQGDTDTQYF
TRBV10-3	CAIGIARPLPLNTEAFF
TRBV6-6	CGAGENEQFF
TRBV5-6	CASSWDTYEQYF
TRBV7-6	CASGVGGTEAFF
TRBV6-5	CASHSGFGEQYF
TRBV4-2	CASSPLGGANTGELFF
TRBV14	CASSWEGDREAFF
TRBV12-3/TRBV12-4	CASTPGTLNTEAFF
TRBV4-3	CASSQETGGPRRAKHF